The 2 T cell receptor beta chains below were found in one sample sequenced in a study of T-cell memory formation after mild COVID-19. TCRdb called the 5' RACE reads again in MiXCR, with one record for every CDR3 protein. The table includes some 250,000 distinct CDR3 sequences, around 17% detected once. Material: PBMCs or a T cell subset sorted from them (not recorded which). The receptors derive from a man in his late teens or twenties who had mild COVID-19 (a few samples of this study predate the infection). Cell type and time point are not known.

The chain links TRBV4-3 to TRBJ2-3, with no clear D. The V end lost 4 bases, the J end lost 4 bases, and 12 bases lay between the germline ends. Germline CDR1 is LGHNA and CDR2 is YSLEER. The CDR3 is 14 residues long. The CDR3 spells CASSRVGLADTQYF. As DNA, the CDR3 is TGCGCCAGCAGCCGAGTCGGTCTGGCAGATACGCAGTATTTT.

This clonotype was found a few times. V gene TRBV6-6 combines with J gene TRBJ1-3, with 7 bases fitting TRBD1. Germline V gives CDR1 MNHNY, CDR2 SVGAGI (reference sequence). There are 17 residues in the CDR3. The V gene end was trimmed by 6 bases and the J gene end by 0 bases; junction bases not matched to a gene: 11. The DNA for the CDR3 is TGTGCCAGCAGGATCGGACAGGCCACTTACTCTGGAAACACCATATATTTT. Amino acids: CASRIGQATYSGNTIYF.